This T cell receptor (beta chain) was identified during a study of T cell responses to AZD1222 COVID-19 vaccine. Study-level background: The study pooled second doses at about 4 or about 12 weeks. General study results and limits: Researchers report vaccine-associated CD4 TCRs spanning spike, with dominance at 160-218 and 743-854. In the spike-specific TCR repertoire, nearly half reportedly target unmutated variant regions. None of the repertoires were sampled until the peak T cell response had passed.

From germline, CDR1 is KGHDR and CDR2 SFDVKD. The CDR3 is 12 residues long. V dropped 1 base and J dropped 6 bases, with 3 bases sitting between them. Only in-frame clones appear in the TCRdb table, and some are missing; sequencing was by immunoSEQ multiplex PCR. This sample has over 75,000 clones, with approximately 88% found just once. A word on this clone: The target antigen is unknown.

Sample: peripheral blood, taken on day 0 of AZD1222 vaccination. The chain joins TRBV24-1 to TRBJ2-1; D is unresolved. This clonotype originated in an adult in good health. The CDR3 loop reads CATSDFTNEQFF. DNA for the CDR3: TGTGCCACCAGTGATTTCACCAATGAGCAGTTCTTC.